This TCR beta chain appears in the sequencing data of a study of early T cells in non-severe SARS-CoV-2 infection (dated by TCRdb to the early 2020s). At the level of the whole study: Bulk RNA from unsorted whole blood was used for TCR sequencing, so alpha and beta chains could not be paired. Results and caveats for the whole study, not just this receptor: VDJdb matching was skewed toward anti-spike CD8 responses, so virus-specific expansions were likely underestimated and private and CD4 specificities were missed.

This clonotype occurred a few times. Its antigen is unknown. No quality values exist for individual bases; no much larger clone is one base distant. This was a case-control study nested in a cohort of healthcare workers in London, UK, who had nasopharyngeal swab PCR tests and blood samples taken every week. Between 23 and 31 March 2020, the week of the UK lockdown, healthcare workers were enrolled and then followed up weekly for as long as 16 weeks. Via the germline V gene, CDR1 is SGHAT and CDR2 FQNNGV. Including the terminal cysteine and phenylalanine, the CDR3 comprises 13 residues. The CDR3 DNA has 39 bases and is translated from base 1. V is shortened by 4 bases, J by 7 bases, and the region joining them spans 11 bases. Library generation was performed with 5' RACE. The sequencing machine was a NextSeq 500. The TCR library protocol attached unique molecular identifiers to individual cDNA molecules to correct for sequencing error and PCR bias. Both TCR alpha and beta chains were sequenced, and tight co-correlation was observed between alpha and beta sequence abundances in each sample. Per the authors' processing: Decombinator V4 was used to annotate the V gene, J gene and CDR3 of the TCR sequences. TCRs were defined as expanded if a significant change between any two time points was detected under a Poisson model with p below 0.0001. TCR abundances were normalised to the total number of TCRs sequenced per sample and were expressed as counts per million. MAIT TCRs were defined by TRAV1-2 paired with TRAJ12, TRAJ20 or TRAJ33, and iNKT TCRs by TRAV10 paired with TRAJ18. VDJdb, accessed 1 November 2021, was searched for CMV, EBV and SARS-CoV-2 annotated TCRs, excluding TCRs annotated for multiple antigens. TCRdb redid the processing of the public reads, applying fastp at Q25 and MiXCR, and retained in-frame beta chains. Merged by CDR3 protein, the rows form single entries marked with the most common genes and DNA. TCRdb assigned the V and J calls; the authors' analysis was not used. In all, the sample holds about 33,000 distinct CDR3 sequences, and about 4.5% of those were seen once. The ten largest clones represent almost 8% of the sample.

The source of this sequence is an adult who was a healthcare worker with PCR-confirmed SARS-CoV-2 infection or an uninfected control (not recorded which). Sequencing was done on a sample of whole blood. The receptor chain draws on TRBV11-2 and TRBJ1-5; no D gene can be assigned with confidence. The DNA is TGTGCCAGCAGCTCGGCCATGGGACAGCCCCAGCATTTT. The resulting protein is CASSSAMGQPQHF.